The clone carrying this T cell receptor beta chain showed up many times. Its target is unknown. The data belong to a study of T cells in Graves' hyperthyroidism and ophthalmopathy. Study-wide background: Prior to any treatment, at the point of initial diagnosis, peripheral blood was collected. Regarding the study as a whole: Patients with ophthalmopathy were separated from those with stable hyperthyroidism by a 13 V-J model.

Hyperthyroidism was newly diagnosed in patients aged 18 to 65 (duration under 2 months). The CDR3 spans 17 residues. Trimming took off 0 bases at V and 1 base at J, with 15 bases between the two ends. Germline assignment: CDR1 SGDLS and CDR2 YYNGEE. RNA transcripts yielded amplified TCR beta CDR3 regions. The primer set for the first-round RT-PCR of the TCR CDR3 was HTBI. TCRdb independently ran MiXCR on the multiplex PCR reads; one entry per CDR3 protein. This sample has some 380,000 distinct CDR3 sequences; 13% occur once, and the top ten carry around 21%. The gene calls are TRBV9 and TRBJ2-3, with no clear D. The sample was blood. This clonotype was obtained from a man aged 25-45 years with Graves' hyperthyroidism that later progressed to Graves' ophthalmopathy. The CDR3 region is CASSVGRNAFGTDTQYF. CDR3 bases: TGTGCCAGCAGCGTAGGGCGGAATGCATTCGGCACAGATACGCAGTATTTT. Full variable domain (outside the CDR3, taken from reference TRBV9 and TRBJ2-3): DSGVTQTPKHLITATGQRVTLRCSPRSGDLSVYWYQQSLDQGLQFLIQYYNGEERAKGNILERFSAQQFPDLHSELNLSSLELGDSALYFCASSVGRNAFGTDTQYFGPGTRLTVL.